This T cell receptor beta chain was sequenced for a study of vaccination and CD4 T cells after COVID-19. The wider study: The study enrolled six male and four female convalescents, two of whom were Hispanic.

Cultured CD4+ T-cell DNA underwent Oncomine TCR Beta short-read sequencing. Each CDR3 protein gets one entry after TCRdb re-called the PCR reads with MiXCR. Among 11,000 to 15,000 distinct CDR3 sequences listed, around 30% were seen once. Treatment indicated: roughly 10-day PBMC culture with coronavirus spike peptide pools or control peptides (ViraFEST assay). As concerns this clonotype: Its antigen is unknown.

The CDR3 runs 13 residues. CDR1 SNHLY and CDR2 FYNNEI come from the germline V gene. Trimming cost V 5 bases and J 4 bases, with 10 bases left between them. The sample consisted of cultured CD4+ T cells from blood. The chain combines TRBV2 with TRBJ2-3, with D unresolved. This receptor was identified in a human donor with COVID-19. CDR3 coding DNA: TGTGCCAGCAGTTTTAATGATGCAGATACGCAGTATTTT. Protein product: CASSFNDADTQYF.